The clone carrying this TCR beta chain was counted a few times. Its antigen is still unknown. V shed 0 bases, J shed 8 bases, and the junction held 14 bases outside the gene matches. This CDR3 contains 17 residues. Per germline, CDR1 ENHRY and CDR2 SYGVKD. TCRdb reanalysed the 5' RACE reads using MiXCR and keeps one entry per CDR3 protein. The sample holds under 450,000 distinct CDR3 sequences, around a quarter seen once. These data belong to a study of T-cell memory formation after mild COVID-19. Study background: TCR clusters were mostly donor specific.

Study-wide results and limits: The study found contracting CD4+ clones mainly in CM and EM and contracting CD8+ clones in EMRA. Later expanders leaned CD4+, whereas clones that contracted between day 15 and 85 were balanced CD4/CD8. The appearance of some responding clones in pre-infection memory suggested that cross-reactive memory joined.

The specimen sequenced was PBMCs or a T cell subset sorted from them (not recorded which). This receptor was identified in an adult woman who had mild COVID-19 (a few samples of this study predate the infection). Cell type and time point are not known. The V call is TRBV10-3, the J call TRBJ2-5, with 8 bases lining up with TRBD1. Written as DNA, the CDR3 is TGTGCCATCAGTGAGTCCTTCGGACAGGGCGGGGTGCGAACCCAGTACTTC. This codes for CAISESFGQGGVRTQYF.